This T cell receptor (beta chain) was sequenced in a study of shared clonotypes between healthy human individuals. Germline assignment: CDR1 GTSNPN and CDR2 SVGIG (reference sequence). This CDR3 has 15 amino acids. With 4 bases removed from V and 5 bases from J, the gap between germline ends came to 19 bases. TCRdb's copy holds only in-frame clones and misses some; the assay was immunoSEQ multiplex PCR. The sample lists around 980,000 clones, 75% to 85% occurring once. This clone was picked up one time. This TCR was recovered from a man aged 18-30 years in good health. Some clones in this sample may be carry-over from other donors' samples. The sample comprised memory CD4+ T cells from PBMCs. Subset of the sample: CD45RA-negative fraction. This rearrangement joins TRBV30 to TRBJ2-3, with D tentatively TRBD2 (5 bases). The CDR3 DNA reads as TGTGCCTGGAAACGGACTGACTCCCCTGGAGATACGCAGTATTTT. Translating gives CAWKRTDSPGDTQYF.